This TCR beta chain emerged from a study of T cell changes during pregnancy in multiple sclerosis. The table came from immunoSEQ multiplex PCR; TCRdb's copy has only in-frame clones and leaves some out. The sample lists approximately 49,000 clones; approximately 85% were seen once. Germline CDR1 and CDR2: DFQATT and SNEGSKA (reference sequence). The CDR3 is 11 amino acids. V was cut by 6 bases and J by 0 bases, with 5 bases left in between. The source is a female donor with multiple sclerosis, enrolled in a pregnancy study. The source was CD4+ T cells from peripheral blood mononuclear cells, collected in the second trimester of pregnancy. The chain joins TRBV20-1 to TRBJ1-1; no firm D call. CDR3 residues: CSAALNTEAFF. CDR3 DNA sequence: TGCAGTGCCGCGTTGAACACTGAAGCTTTCTTT.